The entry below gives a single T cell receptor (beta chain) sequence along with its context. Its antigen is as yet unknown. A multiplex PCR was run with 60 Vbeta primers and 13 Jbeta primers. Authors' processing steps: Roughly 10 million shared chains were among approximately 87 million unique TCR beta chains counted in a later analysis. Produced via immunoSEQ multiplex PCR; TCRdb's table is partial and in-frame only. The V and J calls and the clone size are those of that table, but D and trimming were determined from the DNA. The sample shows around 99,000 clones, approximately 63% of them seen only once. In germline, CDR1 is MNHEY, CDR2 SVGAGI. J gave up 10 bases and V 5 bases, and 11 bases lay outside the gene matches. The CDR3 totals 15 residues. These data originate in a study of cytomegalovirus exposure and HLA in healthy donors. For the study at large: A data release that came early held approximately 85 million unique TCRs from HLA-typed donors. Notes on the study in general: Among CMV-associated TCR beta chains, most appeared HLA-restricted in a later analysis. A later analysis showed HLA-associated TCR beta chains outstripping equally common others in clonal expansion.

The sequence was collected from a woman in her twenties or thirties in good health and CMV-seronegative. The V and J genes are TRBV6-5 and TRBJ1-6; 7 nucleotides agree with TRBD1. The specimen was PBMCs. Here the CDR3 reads CASSKTGVFPSPLHF. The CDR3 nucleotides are TGTGCCAGCAGTAAAACAGGGGTATTCCCCTCACCCCTCCACTTT.